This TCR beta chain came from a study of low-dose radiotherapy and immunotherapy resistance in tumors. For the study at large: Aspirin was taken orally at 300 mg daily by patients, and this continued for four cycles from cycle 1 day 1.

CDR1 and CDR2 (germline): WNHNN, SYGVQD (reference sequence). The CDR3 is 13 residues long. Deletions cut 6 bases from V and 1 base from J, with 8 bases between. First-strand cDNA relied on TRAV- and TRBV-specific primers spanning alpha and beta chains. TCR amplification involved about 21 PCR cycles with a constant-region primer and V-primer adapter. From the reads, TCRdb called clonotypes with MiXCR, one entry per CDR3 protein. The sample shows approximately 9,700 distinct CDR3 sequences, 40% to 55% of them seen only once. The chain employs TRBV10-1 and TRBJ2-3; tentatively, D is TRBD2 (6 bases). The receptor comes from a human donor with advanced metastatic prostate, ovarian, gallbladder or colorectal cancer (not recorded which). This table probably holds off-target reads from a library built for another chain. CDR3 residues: CASRPGGTDTQYF. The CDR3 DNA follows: TGCGCCAGCAGACCGGGGGGCACAGATACGCAGTATTTT.